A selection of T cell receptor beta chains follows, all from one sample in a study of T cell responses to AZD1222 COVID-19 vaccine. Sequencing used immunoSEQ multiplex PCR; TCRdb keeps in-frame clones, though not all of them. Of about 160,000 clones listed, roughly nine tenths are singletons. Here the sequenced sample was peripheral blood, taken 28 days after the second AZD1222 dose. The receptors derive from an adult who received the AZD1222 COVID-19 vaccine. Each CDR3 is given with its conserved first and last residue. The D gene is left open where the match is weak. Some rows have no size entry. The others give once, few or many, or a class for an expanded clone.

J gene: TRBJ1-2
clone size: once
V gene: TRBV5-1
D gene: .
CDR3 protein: CASSYHEDPNYGYTF
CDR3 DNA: TGCGCCAGCAGCTACCACGAGGACCCTAACTATGGCTACACCTTC

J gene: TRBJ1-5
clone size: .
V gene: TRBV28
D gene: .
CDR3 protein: CASSLRQVVRNQPQHF
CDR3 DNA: TGTGCCAGCAGCCTAAGACAGGTCGTAAGAAATCAGCCCCAGCATTTT

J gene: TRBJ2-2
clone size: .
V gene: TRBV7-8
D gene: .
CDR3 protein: CASTASSGVKTGELFF
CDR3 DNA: TGTGCCAGCACCGCGTCCTCCGGGGTCAAGACCGGGGAGCTGTTTTTT

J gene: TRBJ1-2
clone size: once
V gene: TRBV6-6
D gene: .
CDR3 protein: CASSHQGEGYTF
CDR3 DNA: TGTGCCAGCAGTCACCAAGGGGAAGGCTACACCTTC

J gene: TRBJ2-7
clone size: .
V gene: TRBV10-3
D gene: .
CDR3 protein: CAIIADGSYEQYF
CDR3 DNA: TGTGCCATCATAGCGGACGGCTCCTACGAGCAGTACTTC

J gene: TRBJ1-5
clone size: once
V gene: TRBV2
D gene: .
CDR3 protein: CASMGPGNQPQHF
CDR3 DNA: TGTGCCAGCATGGGGCCCGGCAATCAGCCCCAGCATTTT

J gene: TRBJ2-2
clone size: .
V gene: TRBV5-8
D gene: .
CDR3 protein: CASSPRQLNTGELFF
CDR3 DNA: TGTGCCAGCAGCCCCCGACAGCTAAACACCGGGGAGCTGTTTTTT

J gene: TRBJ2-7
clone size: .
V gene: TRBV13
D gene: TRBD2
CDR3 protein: CASSEAASGGYEQYF
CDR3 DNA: TGTGCCAGCAGCGAAGCCGCTAGCGGGGGCTACGAGCAGTACTTC

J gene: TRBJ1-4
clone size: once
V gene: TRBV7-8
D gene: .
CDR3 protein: CASSPRTGGGEKLFF
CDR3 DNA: TGTGCCAGCAGCCCTCGGACGGGAGGGGGTGAAAAACTGTTTTTT

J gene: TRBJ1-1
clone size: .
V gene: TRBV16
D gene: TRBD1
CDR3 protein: CASSLHYRGGTEAFF
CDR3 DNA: TGTGCCAGCAGCCTTCACTACAGGGGCGGCACTGAAGCTTTCTTT

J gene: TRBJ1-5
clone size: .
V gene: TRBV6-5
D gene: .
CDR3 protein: CASSSYSNQPQHF
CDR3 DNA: TGTGCCAGCAGCTCTTATAGCAATCAGCCCCAGCATTTT

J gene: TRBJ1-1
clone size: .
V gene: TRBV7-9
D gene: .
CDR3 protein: CASSLTAPGTEAFF
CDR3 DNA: TGTGCCAGCAGCTTAACGGCCCCTGGGACTGAAGCTTTCTTT

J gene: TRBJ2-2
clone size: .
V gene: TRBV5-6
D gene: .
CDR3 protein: CASSLGLSPTGELFF
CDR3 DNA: TGTGCCAGCAGCCTTGGGCTTAGCCCCACCGGGGAGCTGTTTTTT

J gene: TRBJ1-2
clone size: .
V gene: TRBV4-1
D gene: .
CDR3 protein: CASSQVGRKDGYTF
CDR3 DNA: TGCGCCAGCAGCCAAGTCGGCAGGAAAGATGGCTACACCTTC

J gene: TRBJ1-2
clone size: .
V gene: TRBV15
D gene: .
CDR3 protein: CATSSGGPQIYGYTF
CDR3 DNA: TGTGCCACCAGCAGTGGGGGGCCCCAGATCTATGGCTACACCTTC

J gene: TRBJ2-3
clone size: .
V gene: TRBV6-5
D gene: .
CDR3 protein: CASSYADGITDTQYF
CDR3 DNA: TGTGCCAGCAGTTACGCGGACGGGATCACAGATACGCAGTATTTT

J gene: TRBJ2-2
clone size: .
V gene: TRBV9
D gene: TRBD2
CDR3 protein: CASSALAGGPSGELFF
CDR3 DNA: TGTGCCAGCAGCGCCCTAGCGGGGGGGCCGTCCGGGGAGCTGTTTTTT

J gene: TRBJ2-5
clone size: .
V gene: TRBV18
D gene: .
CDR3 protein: CASSRAAEETQYF
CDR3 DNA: TGTGCCAGCTCACGGGCTGCAGAGGAGACCCAGTACTTC

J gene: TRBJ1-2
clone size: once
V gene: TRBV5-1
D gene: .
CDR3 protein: CASSSAADYGYTF
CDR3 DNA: TGCGCCAGCAGCTCGGCGGCGGACTATGGCTACACCTTC

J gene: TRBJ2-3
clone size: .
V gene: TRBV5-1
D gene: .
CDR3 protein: CASSLLSLGTDTQYF
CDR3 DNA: TGCGCCAGCAGCTTACTATCTCTCGGCACAGATACGCAGTATTTT

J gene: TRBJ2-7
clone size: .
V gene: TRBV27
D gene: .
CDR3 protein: CASSRDTARFQYF
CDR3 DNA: TGTGCCAGCAGCCGGGACACGGCAAGGTTTCAGTACTTC

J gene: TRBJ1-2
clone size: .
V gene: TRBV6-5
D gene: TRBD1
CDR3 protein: CASSYSGRGLGGYTF
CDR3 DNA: TGTGCCAGCAGTTACTCGGGCAGGGGGCTTGGTGGCTACACCTTC

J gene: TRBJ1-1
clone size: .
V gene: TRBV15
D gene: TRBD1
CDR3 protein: CATSRTEQGAGNTEAFF
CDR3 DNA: TGTGCCACCAGCAGGACCGAACAGGGGGCAGGGAACACTGAAGCTTTCTTT

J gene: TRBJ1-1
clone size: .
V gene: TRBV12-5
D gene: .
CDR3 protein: CASGPQGGTEAFF
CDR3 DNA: TGTGCTAGTGGCCCCCAAGGTGGGACTGAAGCTTTCTTT

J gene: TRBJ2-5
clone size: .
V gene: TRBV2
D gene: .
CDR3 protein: CASSGLTRWETQYF
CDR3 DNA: TGTGCCAGCAGTGGACTAACAAGGTGGGAGACCCAGTACTTC

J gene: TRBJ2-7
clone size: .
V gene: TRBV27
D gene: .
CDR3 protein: CASSLSQVRDYEQYF
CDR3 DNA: TGTGCCAGCAGTTTAAGTCAGGTCAGAGATTACGAGCAGTACTTC

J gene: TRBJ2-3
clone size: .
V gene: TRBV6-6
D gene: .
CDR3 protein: CASSYVRETDTQYF
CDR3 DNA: TGTGCCAGCAGTTACGTGCGAGAAACAGATACGCAGTATTTT

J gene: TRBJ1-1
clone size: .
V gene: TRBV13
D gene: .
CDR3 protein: CASSQGRDGNTEAFF
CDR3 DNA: TGTGCCAGCAGCCAGGGGCGGGACGGGAACACTGAAGCTTTCTTT

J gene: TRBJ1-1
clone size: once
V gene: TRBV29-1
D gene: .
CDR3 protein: CSVTMNTEAFF
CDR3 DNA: TGCAGCGTGACCATGAACACTGAAGCTTTCTTT

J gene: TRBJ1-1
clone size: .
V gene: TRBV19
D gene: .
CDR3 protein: CASSIGVGNTEAFF
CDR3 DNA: TGTGCCAGTAGTATAGGGGTCGGGAACACTGAAGCTTTCTTT

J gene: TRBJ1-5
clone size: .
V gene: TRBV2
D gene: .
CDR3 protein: CASSGDTNQPQHF
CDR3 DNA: TGTGCCAGCAGTGGGGACACCAATCAGCCCCAGCATTTT

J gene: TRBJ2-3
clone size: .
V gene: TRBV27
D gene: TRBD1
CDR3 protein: CASSHRQGRNTQYF
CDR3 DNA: TGTGCCAGCAGTCACCGACAGGGTCGGAATACGCAGTATTTT

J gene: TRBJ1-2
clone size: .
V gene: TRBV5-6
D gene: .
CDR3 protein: CASSRDYGYTF
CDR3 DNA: TGTGCCAGCAGCCGGGACTATGGCTACACCTTC

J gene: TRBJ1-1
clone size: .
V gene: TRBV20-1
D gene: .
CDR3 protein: CSASSGTEAFF
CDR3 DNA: TGCAGTGCTAGTTCGGGCACTGAAGCTTTCTTT

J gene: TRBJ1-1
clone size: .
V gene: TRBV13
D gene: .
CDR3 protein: CASSLEEGAPYTEAFF
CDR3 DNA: TGTGCCAGCAGCTTAGAAGAAGGCGCCCCGTACACTGAAGCTTTCTTT

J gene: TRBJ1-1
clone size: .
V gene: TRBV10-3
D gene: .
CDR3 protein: CAISEPSRTVEAFF
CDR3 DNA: TGTGCCATCAGTGAGCCAAGTCGGACGGTGGAAGCTTTCTTT

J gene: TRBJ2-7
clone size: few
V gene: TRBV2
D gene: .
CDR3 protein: CASSALRSTYEQYF
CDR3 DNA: TGTGCCAGCAGTGCCTTGCGGTCGACCTACGAGCAGTACTTC

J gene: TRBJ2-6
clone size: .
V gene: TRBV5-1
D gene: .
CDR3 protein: CASSVRPLSSGANVLTF
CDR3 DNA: TGCGCCAGCAGCGTAAGACCGCTCTCCTCTGGGGCCAACGTCCTGACTTTC

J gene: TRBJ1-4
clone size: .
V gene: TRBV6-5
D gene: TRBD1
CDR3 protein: CASSYSTGEVNEKLFF
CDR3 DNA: TGTGCCAGCAGTTACTCAACAGGGGAGGTTAATGAAAAACTGTTTTTT

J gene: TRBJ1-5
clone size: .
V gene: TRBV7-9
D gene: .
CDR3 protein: CASSLSARQSNQPQHF
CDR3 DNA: TGTGCCAGCAGCTTATCCGCCCGTCAAAGCAATCAGCCCCAGCATTTT

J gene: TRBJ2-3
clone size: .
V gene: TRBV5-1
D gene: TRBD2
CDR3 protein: CASVSGAYPTDTQYF
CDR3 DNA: TGCGCCAGCGTTAGCGGGGCTTACCCCACAGATACGCAGTATTTT